The clone carrying this TCR beta chain showed up many times. Antigen unknown. Germline CDR1 is SGDLS and CDR2 is YYNGEE. Trimming removed 4 bases at V and 2 bases at J, with 13 bases between. This CDR3 has 15 residues. Within the library, unique molecular identifiers were attached to each individual cDNA molecule. TCRdb passed the RACE reads through MiXCR, listing each CDR3 protein once. The repertoire holds tens of thousands of distinct CDR3 sequences, with approximately 9.7% as singletons. The data belong to a study of human T cells and chemical hapten exposure. Study at large: DPC (0.01%) was patch tested on the upper back and read at 6 days.

The sample's time point: patch test 2, 6 weeks after DPC sensitization. The sample's treatment: therapeutic diphenylcyclopropenone sensitization with weekly scalp DPC. It was from unfractionated whole blood that total RNA was extracted. Broader study findings: Sensitization with DPC brought no change to TCRs above 1 in 1000 in frequency.

The clonotype was recovered from a woman aged 25 to 45 with alopecia areata. Some clones in this sample may be carry-over from other donors' samples. The sequenced sample was whole blood, obtained in connection with sensitization to the hapten diphenylcyclopropenone (DPC). The genes are TRBV9 and TRBJ2-1; tentatively, D is TRBD2 (6 bases). The CDR3: CASSNPGLTYNEQFF. For the CDR3, the DNA is TGTGCCAGCAGCAATCCGGGACTCACCTACAATGAGCAGTTCTTC.